The clone carrying this TCR beta chain was seen more than once but under ten times. Its specificity is not known. The CDR3 is made up of 17 amino acids. Germline CDR1 MNHEY, CDR2 SVGEGT. Trimming took 4 bases from V and 6 from J; bases not matched to a gene: 9. This sample is drawn from a study of early T cells in non-severe SARS-CoV-2 infection. The overall study: The input, bulk RNA from unsorted whole blood, was sequenced, and chains were unpaired.

Study-wide findings and caveats: VDJdb matching skewed toward anti-spike CD8 responses, missing private and CD4 specificities.

As part of library construction, unique molecular identifiers were attached to individual cDNA molecules. In TCRdb, the 5' RACE reads were re-called with MiXCR into one record per CDR3 protein. The data hold about 38,000 distinct CDR3 sequences, with around 6.5% observed a single time. The material sequenced was whole blood, taken at baseline. This sequence originates from an adult who was a healthcare worker with PCR-confirmed SARS-CoV-2 infection or an uninfected control (not recorded which). This rearrangement joins TRBV6-2 or TRBV6-3 to TRBJ2-1, with 13 bases fitting TRBD2. The CDR3 is CASSFLLAGGPSNEQFF. CDR3 bases: TGTGCCAGCAGTTTTCTACTAGCGGGAGGGCCTTCCAATGAGCAGTTCTTC.